The 5 T cell receptor beta chains in this list originate from one sample, sequenced in a study of blood T cells in healthy people across ages. Combining a sample-barcoded 5' primer with a J-beta primer mix, a second PCR ran for 7 to 11 cycles. A single record per CDR3 protein comes from TCRdb applying MiXCR to the 5' RACE reads. The table has around 1.5 million distinct CDR3 sequences, 59% seen once. Sample: blood. The receptors here all came from a man aged 18-30 years in good health.

This chain joins TRBV7-9 and TRBJ2-3; tentatively, D is TRBD2 (6 bases). This CDR3 region has 14 residues. Germline V CDR1 and CDR2: SEHNR, FQNEAQ (reference sequence). V gave up 7 bases and J gave up 11 bases, with 22 bases separating them. The CDR3 nucleotides read TGTGCCAGCACCATTAGCGGTCTCGGGGGTATGCAGTATTTT. It encodes CASTISGLGGMQYF.

The chain joins TRBV20-1 to TRBJ1-1; D gene ambiguous. Germline values: CDR1 DFQATT, CDR2 SNEGSKA (reference sequence). The CDR3 is 13 residues long. The chain's CDR3 is CSLPEPMNTEAFF. CDR3 bases: TGCAGCCTACCCGAACCCATGAACACTGAAGCTTTCTTT.

The V gene is TRBV4-2, the J gene TRBJ2-1; TRBD1 aligns across 8 bases. The CDR3 totals 16 residues. Per germline, CDR1 LGHNA and CDR2 YNFKEQ. J was trimmed by 6 bases and V by 1 base; bases with no gene match: 8. Written as DNA, the CDR3 is TGTGCCAGCAGCCAAGGGTGGACAGGGCAGGGCAATGAGCAGTTCTTC. Protein product: CASSQGWTGQGNEQFF.

The chain uses TRBV6-4 and TRBJ1-6; no clear D. This CDR3 is 17 amino acids long. The germline gives CDR1 MRHNA, CDR2 SNTAGT. Trimming removed 1 base from V and 8 bases from J, with 18 bases in between. For the CDR3, the DNA is TGTGCCAGCAGTGACTTAAGGACGGGGTGCGGTGATTCACCCCTCCACTTT. This translates into CASSDLRTGCGDSPLHF.

This clonotype has a handful of counts. The gene calls are TRBV4-1 and TRBJ2-5; no firm D call. The CDR3 has 12 residues. Trimming removed 5 bases at V and 3 bases at J, with 7 bases between. Germline values: CDR1 MGHRA, CDR2 YSYEKL. For the CDR3, the DNA is TGCGCCAGCAGCGCCAGAGAAGAGACCCAGTACTTC. It yields the protein CASSAREETQYF.